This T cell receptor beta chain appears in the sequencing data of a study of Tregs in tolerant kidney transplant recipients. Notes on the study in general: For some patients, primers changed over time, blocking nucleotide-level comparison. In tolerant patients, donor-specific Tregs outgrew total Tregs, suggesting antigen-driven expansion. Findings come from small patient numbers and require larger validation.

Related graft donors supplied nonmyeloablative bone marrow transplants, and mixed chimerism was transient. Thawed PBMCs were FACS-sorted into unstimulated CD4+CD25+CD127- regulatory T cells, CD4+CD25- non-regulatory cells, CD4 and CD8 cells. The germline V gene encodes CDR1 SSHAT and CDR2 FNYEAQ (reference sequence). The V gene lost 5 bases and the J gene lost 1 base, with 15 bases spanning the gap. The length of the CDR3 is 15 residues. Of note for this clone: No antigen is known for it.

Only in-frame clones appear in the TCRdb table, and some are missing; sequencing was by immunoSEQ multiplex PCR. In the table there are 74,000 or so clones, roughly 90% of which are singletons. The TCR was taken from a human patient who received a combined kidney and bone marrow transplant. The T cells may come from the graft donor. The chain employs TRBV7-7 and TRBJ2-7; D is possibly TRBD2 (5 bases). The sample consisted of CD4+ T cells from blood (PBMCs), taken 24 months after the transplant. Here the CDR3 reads CASSPIRGISYEQYF. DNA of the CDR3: TGTGCCAGCAGCCCAATAAGAGGGATTTCCTACGAGCAGTACTTC.